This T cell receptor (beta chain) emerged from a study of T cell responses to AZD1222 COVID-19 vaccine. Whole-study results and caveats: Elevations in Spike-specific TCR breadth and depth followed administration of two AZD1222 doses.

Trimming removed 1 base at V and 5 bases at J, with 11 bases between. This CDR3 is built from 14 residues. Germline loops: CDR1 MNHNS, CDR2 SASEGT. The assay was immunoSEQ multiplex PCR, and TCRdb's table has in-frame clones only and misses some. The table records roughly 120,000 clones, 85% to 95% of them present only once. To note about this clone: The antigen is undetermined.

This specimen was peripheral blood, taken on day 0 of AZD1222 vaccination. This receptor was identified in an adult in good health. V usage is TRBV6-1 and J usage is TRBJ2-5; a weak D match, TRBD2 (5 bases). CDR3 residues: CASSEGSLDETQYF. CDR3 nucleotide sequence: TGTGCCAGCAGTGAAGGATCACTAGATGAGACCCAGTACTTC.